Each of the 11 T cell receptor beta chains below was sequenced from the same sample in a study of somatic mutations in cytotoxic T cells in rheumatoid arthritis. Generated by immunoSEQ multiplex PCR, the TCRdb table keeps only in-frame clones and is missing some. Here the sample spans approximately 3,800 clones, approximately 74% being singletons. The sequenced material came from CD8+ T cells sorted from blood. The receptors shown here come from an adult with rheumatoid arthritis.

The gene calls are TRBV4-2 and TRBJ2-5, with D tentatively TRBD1 (6 bases). The DNA end is more similar to TRBJ2-7, so the J call may be wrong. Germline CDR1 is LGHNA and CDR2 is YNFKEQ. The CDR3 length is 15 residues. Written as DNA, the CDR3 is TGTGCCAGCAGCCAAGGGGGGCCAGGCTCCTACGAGCAGTACTTC. Its translation: CASSQGGPGSYEQYF.

V usage is TRBV29-1 and J usage is TRBJ2-2, with no clear D. Germline V gene lookup returns CDR1 SQVTM and CDR2 ANQGSEA. Trimming stripped 5 bases from V and 1 base from J, with 5 bases between. The CDR3 is 12 residues long. The CDR3 loop reads CSVPENTGELFF. The CDR3 DNA sequence: TGCAGCGTTCCAGAGAACACCGGGGAGCTGTTTTTT.

J is TRBJ2-2 and V is TRBV4-2; maybe TRBD1 (5 bases). The V end lost 4 bases, the J end lost 6 bases, and 15 bases lay between the germline ends. Germline CDR1 reads LGHNA; CDR2 reads YNFKEQ. The CDR3 is made up of 15 amino acids. The DNA of the CDR3 is TGTGCCAGCAGCCCCAAATGGGAAGGGGCCGGGGAGCTGTTTTTT. Translated, it gives CASSPKWEGAGELFF.

CDR3 protein: CASSQSGRQWDTQYF. Here the CDR3 DNA reads TGTGCCAGCAGCCAATCGGGTCGACAGTGGGATACGCAGTATTTT. The rearrangement joins TRBV16 to TRBJ2-3, with a tentative D call TRBD1 (5 bases). Deletions cut 0 bases from V and 6 bases from J, with 13 bases between. Germline V gene data show CDR1 as KGHSY and CDR2 as FQNENV. The CDR3 is made up of 15 amino acids.

Of note for this clone: Additional DNA sequences in this sample encode the identical CDR3. The CDR3 DNA is TGTGCCAGCAGCTTAGGCTCTGGAAACACCATATATTTT. Amino acids: CASSLGSGNTIYF. The chain recombines TRBV7-3 with TRBJ1-3; D remains unclear. Between the trimmed V and J ends, which lost 2 bases and 0 bases, there was a span of 2 bases. CDR3 length: 13 amino acids. Germline assignment: CDR1 SGHTA and CDR2 FQGTGA.

This clone was counted a few times. The chain links TRBV29-1 to TRBJ1-2; 9 bases match TRBD1. J was trimmed by 2 bases and V by 6 bases; bases with no gene match: 16. The CDR3 runs 17 residues. The germline gives CDR1 SQVTM, CDR2 ANQGSEA. The CDR3 spells CSVLTRVGTGSNYGYTF. CDR3 nucleotides: TGCAGCGTCCTCACCAGAGTCGGGACAGGGTCCAACTATGGCTACACCTTC.

The chain uses TRBV6-5 and TRBJ2-3; D may be TRBD2 (7 bases). Germline V CDR1 and CDR2: MNHEY, SVGAGI. There are 13 residues in the CDR3. The V gene lost 8 bases and the J gene lost 2 bases, with 11 bases spanning the gap. The CDR3 bases are TGTGCCAGCGGGGGGGCCCTCACAGATACGCAGTATTTT. The encoded protein is CASGGALTDTQYF.

The rearrangement uses TRBV13 and TRBJ2-5; TRBD1 is a possible D gene (5 bases). TRBJ2-7 matches the DNA end more closely, so the J call is doubtful. The V gene's germline CDR1 is PRHDT and CDR2 FYEKMQ (reference sequence). This CDR3 spans 13 amino acids. CDR3 protein: CASSSQETYEQYF. The CDR3 DNA reads as TGTGCCAGCAGCTCACAGGAAACCTACGAGCAGTACTTC.

This chain joins TRBV4-1 and TRBJ2-1; D may be TRBD1 or TRBD2 (5 bases each). Germline CDR1 and CDR2: MGHRA and YSYEKL. This CDR3 has 15 amino acids. Trimming cost V 2 bases and J 7 bases, with 15 bases left between them. DNA of the CDR3: TGCGCCAGCAGCCAAATACGGGACGGTAGTAATGAGCAGTTCTTC. Residues: CASSQIRDGSNEQFF.

There are a few counts of this clone. J is TRBJ1-1 and V is TRBV7-9; D is undetermined. V was pared by 2 bases and J by 5 bases, with 6 bases between. CDR3 length: 12 amino acids. Germline assignment: CDR1 SEHNR and CDR2 FQNEAQ (reference sequence). The CDR3 DNA follows: TGTGCCAGCAGCTTAATGGGGACTGAAGCTTTCTTT. Its translation is CASSLMGTEAFF.

In this sample, this clone turned up a few times. The V and J genes are TRBV7-2 and TRBJ2-7; D is unresolved. Germline loops: CDR1 SGHTA, CDR2 FQGNSA. Trimming removed 1 base from V and 0 bases from J, with 10 bases in between. The CDR3 loop spans 15 amino acids. As DNA, the CDR3 is TGTGCCAGCAGCTTAGAAGGGCACAGCTCCTACGAGCAGTACTTC. It is translated as CASSLEGHSSYEQYF.